This TCR beta chain emerged from a study of cytomegalovirus exposure and HLA in healthy donors. PCR was performed using 60 Vbeta and 13 Jbeta primers. Clones were sequenced by immunoSEQ multiplex PCR, and TCRdb holds only the in-frame ones, with some missing. Found here are under 130,000 clones, around 75% of them singletons; the top ten hold approximately 1.3%. Deletions cut 2 bases from V and 0 bases from J, with 4 bases between. From germline, CDR1 is SGHTA and CDR2 FQGTGA. The CDR3 contains 13 residues. The sequence derives from a man aged 35 to 55 in good health and CMV-seronegative. The chain couples TRBV7-3 to TRBJ2-5; the D is unclear. The sequencing input was PBMCs. The CDR3 region is CASSLSDQETQYF. The CDR3 nucleotides are TGTGCCAGCAGCTTATCGGACCAAGAGACCCAGTACTTC.